Sequencing of this T cell receptor (beta chain) was carried out in a study of cytomegalovirus exposure and HLA in healthy donors. V lost 5 bases to trimming and J lost 12 bases, with 17 bases between them. This CDR3 has 13 residues. Germline V gene sequence: CDR1 MDHEN, CDR2 SYDVKM. Both 60 Vbeta primers and 13 Jbeta primers went into the PCR. Using immunoSEQ multiplex PCR, the repertoire was profiled, and TCRdb retains in-frame clones only, with some absent. The profile shows approximately 140,000 clones, about 76% of them singletons. The sample taken for sequencing was PBMCs. The chain couples TRBV28 to TRBJ2-1; no clear D. The TCR originated in a human donor in good health. The CDR3 sequence: CASSPPHPTRQFF. The CDR3 DNA is TGTGCCAGCAGTCCCCCTCACCCTACTCGGCAGTTCTTC. Together with reference TRBV28 and TRBJ2-1, the CDR3 gives the full variable domain: DVKVTQSSRYLVKRTGEKVFLECVQDMDHENMFWYRQDPGLGLRLIYFSYDVKMKEKGDIPEGYSVSREKKERFSLILESASTNQTSMYLCASSPPHPTRQFFGPGTRLTVL.